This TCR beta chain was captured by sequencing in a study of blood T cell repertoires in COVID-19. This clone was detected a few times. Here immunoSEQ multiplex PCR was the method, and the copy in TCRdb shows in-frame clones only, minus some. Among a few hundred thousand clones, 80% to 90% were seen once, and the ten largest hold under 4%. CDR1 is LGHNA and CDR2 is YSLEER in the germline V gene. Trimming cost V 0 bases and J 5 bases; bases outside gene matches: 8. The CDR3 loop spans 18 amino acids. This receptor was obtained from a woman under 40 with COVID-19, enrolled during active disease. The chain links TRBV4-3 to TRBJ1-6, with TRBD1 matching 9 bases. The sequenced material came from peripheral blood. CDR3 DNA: TGCGCCAGCAGCCAAGATCCTTCCGGGACAGGGCATAATTCACCCCTCCACTTT. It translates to CASSQDPSGTGHNSPLHF.